This passage covers 20 T cell receptor beta chains from one sample sequenced in a study of T cell responses to AZD1222 COVID-19 vaccine. TCRdb's table, derived via immunoSEQ multiplex PCR, lists solely in-frame clones and lacks some. This sample has over 150,000 clones, with roughly nine tenths found just once. The specimen was peripheral blood, collected on day 0 of AZD1222 vaccination. All receptors derive from an adult in good health.

A note on this clone: Other DNA sequences from this sample encode an identical CDR3 as well. This chain connects TRBV7-2 to TRBJ2-7, with 9 nucleotides matching TRBD1. The CDR3 covers 14 residues. Germline CDR1 reads SGHTA; CDR2 reads FQGNSA. Trimming removed 3 bases from V and 2 bases from J; junction bases left unmatched: 2. In nucleotides, the CDR3 is TGTGCCAGCAGCTTGGGACAGGGCACCTACGAGCAGTACTTC. Its protein is CASSLGQGTYEQYF.

The V and J genes are TRBV12-3 or TRBV12-4 and TRBJ2-3; 7 bases match TRBD2. V trimming: 3 bases; J trimming: 6 bases; junction bases outside the gene matches: 3. The CDR3 runs to 13 residues. CDR3 residues: CASSFRRGDTQYF. The CDR3 nucleotides read TGTGCCAGCAGTTTTAGGCGGGGGGATACGCAGTATTTT.

The rearrangement uses TRBV12-5 and TRBJ2-7; tentatively, D is TRBD1 or TRBD2 (6 bases each). The CDR3 runs to 14 residues. V was cut by 3 bases and J by 1 base, with 10 bases left in between. Per the germline V gene, CDR1 is LGHNT and CDR2 is FRNRAP. The CDR3 loop reads CASGLGGGSYEQYF. For the CDR3, the DNA is TGTGCTAGTGGTTTAGGAGGGGGTTCCTACGAGCAGTACTTC.

This chain uses TRBV6-1 with TRBJ1-6; possibly TRBD1 for D (6 bases). The V and J ends lost 3 bases and 5 bases respectively, with 8 bases between them. The length of the CDR3 is 14 residues. Germline CDR1 is MNHNS and CDR2 is SASEGT. In DNA form, the CDR3 reads TGTGCCAGCAGTGACAGGGGTCATAATTCACCCCTCCACTTT. It translates to CASSDRGHNSPLHF.

The chain is built from TRBV18 and TRBJ1-1; TRBD1 might be the D (6 bases). Germline values: CDR1 KGHSH, CDR2 LQKENI. The CDR3 is 13 amino acids. Between the trimmed V and J ends, which lost 6 bases and 8 bases, there was a span of 16 bases. This CDR3 is CASSRQDVGEAFF. CDR3 nucleotide sequence: TGTGCCAGCTCGCGACAGGACGTAGGGGAAGCTTTCTTT.

The rearrangement joins TRBV28 to TRBJ2-1; D is unresolved. The V gene's germline CDR1 is MDHEN and CDR2 SYDVKM. Trimming removed 7 bases at V and 0 bases at J, with 10 bases between. This CDR3 comprises 14 residues. In DNA form, the CDR3 reads TGTGCCAGCATGGCGTTTCGCTCCTACAATGAGCAGTTCTTC. It is translated as CASMAFRSYNEQFF. The full variable domain, completed using reference TRBV28 and TRBJ2-1, is DVKVTQSSRYLVKRTGEKVFLECVQDMDHENMFWYRQDPGLGLRLIYFSYDVKMKEKGDIPEGYSVSREKKERFSLILESASTNQTSMYLCASMAFRSYNEQFFGPGTRLTVL.

The chain employs TRBV5-6 and TRBJ1-5, with D possibly being TRBD1 (5 bases). The V gene's germline CDR1 is SGHDT and CDR2 YYEEEE. This CDR3 has 16 amino acids. V lost 0 bases and J lost 2, with 12 bases in between. This CDR3 is CASSLANLGGNQPQHF. The DNA for the CDR3 is TGTGCCAGCAGCTTGGCCAATTTAGGGGGCAATCAGCCCCAGCATTTT.

V is TRBV27 and J is TRBJ1-5; D gene unclear. The CDR3 extends over 14 amino acids. Trimming stripped 4 bases from V and 6 bases from J, with 13 bases between. Germline V gives CDR1 MNHEY, CDR2 SMNVEV (reference sequence). CDR3 amino acids: CASSSSATAQPQHF. The CDR3 region has the DNA TGTGCCAGCAGTTCATCCGCTACAGCTCAGCCCCAGCATTTT.

The J gene is TRBJ1-1, the V gene TRBV5-1, with a possible D match to TRBD1 (6 bases). From germline, CDR1 is SGHRS and CDR2 YFSETQ. Trimming pared 5 bases from V and 1 base from J, leaving 12 bases between. CDR3 length equals 14 residues. This CDR3 is CASRAGAGNTEAFF. In nucleotides, the CDR3 is TGCGCCAGCAGAGCGGGGGCTGGGAACACTGAAGCTTTCTTT. Looking up the rest from reference TRBV5-1 and TRBJ1-1 gives the full variable domain: KAGVTQTPRYLIKTRGQQVTLSCSPISGHRSVSWYQQTPGQGLQFLFEYFSETQRNKGNFPGRFSGRQFSNSRSEMNVSTLELGDSALYLCASRAGAGNTEAFFGQGTRLTVV.

The rearrangement links TRBV11-3 to TRBJ2-2, with 7 bases identical to TRBD1. This CDR3 is 16 amino acids long. Trimming cost V 5 bases and J 1 base; bases outside gene matches: 7. Germline values: CDR1 SGHNT, CDR2 YENEEA. The CDR3: CASSRRRTGNTGELFF. The CDR3 DNA reads TGTGCCAGCAGCCGGCGGCGGACAGGGAACACCGGGGAGCTGTTTTTT.

This chain connects TRBV5-1 to TRBJ2-7; the match to TRBD1 covers 10 bases. Germline trimming cut 1 base from V and 4 bases from J; bases unmatched to any gene: 2. The V gene's germline CDR1 is SGHRS and CDR2 YFSETQ. The CDR3 extends over 14 amino acids. Here the CDR3 reads CASSLTGQGYEQYF. The CDR3 DNA sequence: TGCGCCAGCAGCTTGACGGGACAGGGGTACGAGCAGTACTTC.

V usage is TRBV7-9 and J usage is TRBJ2-7; possible D gene TRBD1, 6 bases. Trimming stripped 5 bases from V and 5 bases from J, with 13 bases between. Germline-derived CDR1 and CDR2 are SEHNR and FQNEAQ (reference sequence). The CDR3 contains 13 residues. The CDR3 nucleotides are TGTGCCAGCAGCACCTCGTCAGGGGACGAGCAGTACTTC. Its translation: CASSTSSGDEQYF. The full variable domain, its missing parts supplied by reference TRBV7-9 and TRBJ2-7, is DTGVSQNPRHKITKRGQNVTFRCDPISEHNRLYWYRQTLGQGPEFLTYFQNEAQLEKSRLLSDRFSAERPKGSFSTLEIQRTEQGDSAMYLCASSTSSGDEQYFGPGTRLTVT.

The chain combines TRBV6-5 with TRBJ1-1; D may be TRBD1 (5 bases). Trimming cost V 6 bases and J 6 bases, with 11 bases left between them. The CDR3 runs 12 residues. Germline V gene data show CDR1 as MNHEY and CDR2 as SVGAGI. This chain's CDR3 is CASRRGDAEAFF. The CDR3, as DNA: TGTGCCAGCAGGAGAGGGGACGCTGAAGCTTTCTTT.

This chain joins TRBV4-1 and TRBJ1-6, with D tentatively TRBD1 (6 bases). There are 15 residues in the CDR3. Looked up from germline, CDR1 is MGHRA and CDR2 is YSYEKL. The V and J ends lost 0 bases and 9 bases respectively, with 12 bases between them. The CDR3 region has the DNA TGCGCCAGCAGCCAAGATCACCAGGGGCGTTCACCCCTCCACTTT. This translates into CASSQDHQGRSPLHF.

The chain joins TRBV7-3 to TRBJ2-3, with no clear D. With 5 bases removed from V and 4 bases from J, the gap between germline ends came to 13 bases. The germline gives CDR1 SGHTA, CDR2 FQGTGA. This CDR3 has 14 amino acids. CDR3 region: CASSTWPLSDTQYF. CDR3 DNA sequence: TGTGCCAGCAGCACCTGGCCCCTATCAGATACGCAGTATTTT.

V usage is TRBV7-2 and J usage is TRBJ1-2; D is perhaps TRBD1 (6 bases). The V gene's germline CDR1 is SGHTA and CDR2 FQGNSA. Trimming took 5 bases from V and 7 from J, leaving 14 bases between them. The CDR3 has 13 residues. CDR3 coding DNA: TGTGCCAGCAGCCTTACAGGGTCGGGTGGCTACACCTTC. It encodes CASSLTGSGGYTF. Together with reference TRBV7-2 and TRBJ1-2, the CDR3 gives the full variable domain: GAGVSQSPSNKVTEKGKDVELRCDPISGHTALYWYRQSLGQGLEFLIYFQGNSAPDKSGLPSDRFSAERTGGSVSTLTIQRTQQEDSAVYLCASSLTGSGGYTFGSGTRLTVV.

The chain links TRBV11-2 to TRBJ2-2; the D is unclear. Germline V gives CDR1 SGHAT, CDR2 FQNNGV. The CDR3 consists of 10 residues. Trimming shortened V by 1 base and J by 9 bases, and 0 bases separated the two germline ends. The CDR3 loop is CASSLGELFF. The CDR3 DNA reads as TGTGCCAGCAGCTTAGGGGAGCTGTTTTTT.

This chain uses TRBV5-5 with TRBJ2-3, with D possibly matching TRBD1 (5 bases). Germline CDR1 SGHKS, CDR2 YYEKEE (reference sequence). V lost 7 bases and J 0 bases, leaving 9 bases between the germline ends. CDR3 length equals 13 residues. CDR3 sequence: CASQGASTDTQYF. CDR3 nucleotide sequence: TGTGCCAGCCAGGGTGCTAGCACAGATACGCAGTATTTT.

This clone was seen just once. The chain links TRBV6-5 to TRBJ2-6, with D perhaps TRBD1 or TRBD2 (5 bases each). The V end was cut by 2 bases, the J end by 2 bases, with 10 bases between. Germline loops: CDR1 MNHEY, CDR2 SVGAGI. This CDR3 contains 16 residues. The CDR3: CASSYRVGAGANVLTF. DNA of the CDR3: TGTGCCAGCAGTTACCGTGTGGGGGCTGGGGCCAACGTCCTGACTTTC.

CDR3 coding DNA: TGTGCCAGCAGACCTGACTCGGGACAGGGGGCTTACGAGCAGTACTTC. Residues: CASRPDSGQGAYEQYF. This chain links TRBV28 with TRBJ2-7, with TRBD1 matching 12 bases. The CDR3 has 16 amino acids. Losses at the gene ends were 6 bases for V and 4 bases for J; bases not matched to a gene: 10. In germline, CDR1 is MDHEN, CDR2 SYDVKM.